A single sample is the source of the 10 T cell receptor beta chains below, sequenced in a study of CD8+ T cells in alopecia areata. RNA, once extracted, was reverse transcribed into cDNA for use as the sequencing template. Sequenced by immunoSEQ multiplex PCR; TCRdb stores in-frame clones only, minus some. Of approximately 200,000 clones in the sample, less than 50% were seen once. The treatment: oral pan-JAK inhibitor, 5-10 mg twice daily. The sequencing here drew on CD4+ T cells sorted from blood, taken at approximately week 36, from a patient treated with tofacitinib. The receptors were sampled from a human donor with alopecia areata.

This clone was seen a single time. V usage is TRBV4-2 and J usage is TRBJ2-3, with 7 bases lining up with TRBD1. Germline values: CDR1 LGHNA, CDR2 YNFKEQ. V lost 1 base and J lost 8; bases outside the gene matches: 3. The length of the CDR3 is 13 residues. CDR3 residues: CASSQGTGSTQYF. In DNA, the CDR3 is TGTGCCAGCAGCCAAGGGACAGGATCTACGCAGTATTTT.

To note about this clone: The same CDR3 can be traced to other DNA sequences in this sample. The chain uses TRBV28 and TRBJ1-2; D gene ambiguous. The CDR3 is 15 amino acids. From germline, CDR1 is MDHEN and CDR2 SYDVKM. The germline V and J ends were trimmed by 1 base and 2 bases, with 11 bases remaining between them. This CDR3 is CASSLSPRMNYGYTF. The CDR3 DNA sequence: TGTGCCAGCAGTTTATCCCCCCGGATGAACTATGGCTACACCTTC.

The chain has TRBV15 and TRBJ1-4; D not certain. Germline CDR1 LNHNV, CDR2 YYDKDF (reference sequence). Trimming cost V 6 bases and J 3 bases, with 14 bases left between them. This CDR3 contains 15 residues. The CDR3 nucleotides are TGTGCCACCAGTCCGACGGGCAGACCTAATGAAAAACTGTTTTTT. It encodes CATSPTGRPNEKLFF.

This chain links TRBV28 with TRBJ2-4, with D possibly TRBD1 on 5 matching bases. The CDR3 extends over 11 amino acids. Trimming stripped 6 bases from V and 8 bases from J, with 8 bases between. Germline V gives CDR1 MDHEN, CDR2 SYDVKM. The CDR3: CASSRRDIQYF. The CDR3, as DNA: TGTGCCAGCAGCCGCAGGGACATTCAGTACTTC.

This clone turned up a few times. The chain has TRBV29-1 and TRBJ2-2; D remains ambiguous. Trimming stripped 4 bases from V and 1 base from J, with 10 bases between. CDR1 and CDR2 (germline): SQVTM, ANQGSEA. This CDR3 has 14 amino acids. The CDR3 protein is CSVAWAGNTGELFF. CDR3 coding DNA: TGCAGCGTTGCCTGGGCAGGGAACACCGGGGAGCTGTTTTTT.

This clone was seen a few times. This chain's CDR3 is CASSLHRTVLDTGELFF. CDR3 coding DNA: TGTGCCAGCAGCCTCCACCGGACAGTTTTGGACACCGGGGAGCTGTTTTTT. The V gene is TRBV7-8, the J gene TRBJ2-2; perhaps TRBD1 as D (6 bases). CDR1 SGHVS and CDR2 FQNEAQ come from the germline V gene. Trimming left V 5 bases short and J 3 bases short, with 19 bases between. The CDR3 spans 17 residues.

The V and J genes are TRBV6-5 and TRBJ2-5; 12 bases match TRBD2. Trimming removed 4 bases from V and 5 bases from J; junction bases left unmatched: 5. This CDR3 region has 15 residues. In germline, CDR1 is MNHEY, CDR2 SVGAGI. The CDR3 is CASSSSGRAWETQYF. The CDR3 DNA reads TGTGCCAGCAGTTCTAGCGGGAGGGCCTGGGAGACCCAGTACTTC.

This chain joins TRBV4-1 and TRBJ2-6; D gene ambiguous. The V end lost 4 bases, the J end lost 4 bases, and 11 bases lay between the germline ends. The CDR3 sequence is 15 residues long. CDR1 is MGHRA, CDR2 YSYEKL, per germline. The CDR3 DNA is TGCGCCAGCAGCCCCCTGGGGTTGGGGGCCAACGTCCTGACTTTC. Encoded protein: CASSPLGLGANVLTF.

A few counts support this clone. This sequence joins TRBV4-2 and TRBJ1-4; D perhaps matches TRBD1 (6 bases). There are 16 residues in the CDR3. CDR1 and CDR2 from the germline V gene are LGHNA and YNFKEQ. Trimming removed 1 base at V and 6 bases at J, with 15 bases between. The CDR3 region is CASSQGVGQGHEKLFF. As DNA, the CDR3 is TGTGCCAGCAGCCAAGGCGTGGGCCAGGGGCATGAAAAACTGTTTTTT.

This clone was detected only a few times. The genes are TRBV29-1 and TRBJ2-1; 9 bases match TRBD2. The V and J ends lost 2 bases and 9 bases, in that order; junction bases with no gene match: 8. The CDR3 runs 14 residues. Germline assignment: CDR1 SQVTM and CDR2 ANQGSEA. The CDR3 DNA reads as TGCAGCGTTGAAAGGGCGGGAGGGCCGGGTGAGCAGTTCTTC. Amino acids: CSVERAGGPGEQFF.